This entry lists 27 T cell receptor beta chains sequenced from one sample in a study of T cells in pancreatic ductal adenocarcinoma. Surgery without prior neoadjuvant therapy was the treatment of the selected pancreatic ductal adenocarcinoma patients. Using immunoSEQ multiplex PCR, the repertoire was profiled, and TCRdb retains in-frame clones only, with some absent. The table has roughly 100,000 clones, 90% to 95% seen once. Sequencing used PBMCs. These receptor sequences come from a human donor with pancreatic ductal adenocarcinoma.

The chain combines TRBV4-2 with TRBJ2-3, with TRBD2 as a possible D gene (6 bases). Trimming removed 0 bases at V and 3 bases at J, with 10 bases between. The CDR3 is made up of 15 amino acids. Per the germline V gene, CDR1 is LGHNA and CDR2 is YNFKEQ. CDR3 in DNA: TGTGCCAGCAGCCAAGAGCCCGGGAGAACAGATACGCAGTATTTT. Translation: CASSQEPGRTDTQYF.

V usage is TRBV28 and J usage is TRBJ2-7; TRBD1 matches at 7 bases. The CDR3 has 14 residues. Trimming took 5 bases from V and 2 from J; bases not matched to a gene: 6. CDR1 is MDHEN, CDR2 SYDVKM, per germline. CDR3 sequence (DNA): TGTGCCAGCAGTCCGACAGGGTTAACCTACGAGCAGTACTTC. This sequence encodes CASSPTGLTYEQYF.

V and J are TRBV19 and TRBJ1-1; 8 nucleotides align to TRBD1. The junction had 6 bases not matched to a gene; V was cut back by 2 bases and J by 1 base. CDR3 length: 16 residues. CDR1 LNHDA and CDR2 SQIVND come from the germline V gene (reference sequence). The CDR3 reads CASSINDRGGNTEAFF. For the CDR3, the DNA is TGTGCCAGTAGTATAAATGACAGGGGAGGGAACACTGAAGCTTTCTTT.

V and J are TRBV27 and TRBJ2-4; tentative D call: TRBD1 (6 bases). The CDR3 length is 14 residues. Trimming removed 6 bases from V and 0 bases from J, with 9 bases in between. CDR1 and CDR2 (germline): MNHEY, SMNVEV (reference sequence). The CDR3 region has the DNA TGTGCCAGCAGGGGGGCGGGAGCCAAAAACATTCAGTACTTC. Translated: CASRGAGAKNIQYF.

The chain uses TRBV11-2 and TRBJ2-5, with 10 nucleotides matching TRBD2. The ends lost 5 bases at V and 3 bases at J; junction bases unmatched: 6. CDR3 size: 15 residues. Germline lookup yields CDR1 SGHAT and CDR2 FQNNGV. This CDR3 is CASSANSGGKETQYF. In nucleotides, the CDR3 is TGTGCCAGCAGCGCTAATAGCGGGGGGAAAGAGACCCAGTACTTC.

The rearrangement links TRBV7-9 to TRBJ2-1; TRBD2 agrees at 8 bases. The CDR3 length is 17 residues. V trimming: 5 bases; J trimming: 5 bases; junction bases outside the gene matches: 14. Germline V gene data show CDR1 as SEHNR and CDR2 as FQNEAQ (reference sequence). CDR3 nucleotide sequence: TGTGCCAGCAGCCCCGCGGGGGGACGGGGCGCGAACAATGAGCAGTTCTTC. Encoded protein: CASSPAGGRGANNEQFF.

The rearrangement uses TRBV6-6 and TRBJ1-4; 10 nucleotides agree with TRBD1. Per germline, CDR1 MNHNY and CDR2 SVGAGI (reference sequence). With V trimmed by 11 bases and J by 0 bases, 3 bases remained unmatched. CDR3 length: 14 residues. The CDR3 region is CAGGTGATNEKLFF. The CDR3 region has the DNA TGTGCCGGCGGGACAGGGGCAACTAATGAAAAACTGTTTTTT.

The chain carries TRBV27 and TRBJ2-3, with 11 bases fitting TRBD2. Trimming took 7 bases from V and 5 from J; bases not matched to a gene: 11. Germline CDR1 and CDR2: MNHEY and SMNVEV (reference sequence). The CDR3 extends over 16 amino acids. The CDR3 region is CASNPIIAGGVDTQYF. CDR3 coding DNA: TGTGCCAGCAACCCCATCATAGCGGGAGGGGTAGATACGCAGTATTTT.

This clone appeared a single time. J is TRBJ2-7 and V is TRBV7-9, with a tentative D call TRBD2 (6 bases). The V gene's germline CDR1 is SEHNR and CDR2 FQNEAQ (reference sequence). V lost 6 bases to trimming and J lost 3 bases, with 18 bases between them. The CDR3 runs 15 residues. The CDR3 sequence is CASRSGWEADYEQYF. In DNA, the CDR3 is TGTGCCAGCAGGTCGGGCTGGGAGGCGGACTACGAGCAGTACTTC.

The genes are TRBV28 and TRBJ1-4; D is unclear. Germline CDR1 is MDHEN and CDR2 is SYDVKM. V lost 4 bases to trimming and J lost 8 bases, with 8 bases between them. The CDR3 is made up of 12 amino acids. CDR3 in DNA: TGTGCCAGCAGTTCGGCGGAAGAAAAACTGTTTTTT. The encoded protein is CASSSAEEKLFF.

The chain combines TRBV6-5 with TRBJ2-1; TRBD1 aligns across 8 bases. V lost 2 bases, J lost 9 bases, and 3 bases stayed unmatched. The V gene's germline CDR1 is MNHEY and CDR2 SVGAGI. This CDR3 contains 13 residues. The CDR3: CASSYVDRVEQFF. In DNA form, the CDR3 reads TGTGCCAGCAGTTACGTGGACAGGGTTGAGCAGTTCTTC.

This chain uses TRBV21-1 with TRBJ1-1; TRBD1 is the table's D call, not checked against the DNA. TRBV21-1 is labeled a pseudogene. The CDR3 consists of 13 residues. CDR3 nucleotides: TGTGCCAGCAGCAGACAGACGAACACTGAAGCTTTCTTT. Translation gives CASSRQTNTEAFF.

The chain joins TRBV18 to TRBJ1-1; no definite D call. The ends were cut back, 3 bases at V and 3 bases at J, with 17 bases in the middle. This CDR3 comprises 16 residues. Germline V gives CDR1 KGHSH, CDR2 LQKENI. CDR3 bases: TGTGCCAGCTCACCGACGTTAGAACGGGAAGACACTGAAGCTTTCTTT. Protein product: CASSPTLEREDTEAFF.

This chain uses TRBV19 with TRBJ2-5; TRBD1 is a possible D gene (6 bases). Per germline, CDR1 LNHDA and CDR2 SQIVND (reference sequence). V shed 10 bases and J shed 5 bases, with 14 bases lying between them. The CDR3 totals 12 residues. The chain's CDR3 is CATGQGTETQYF. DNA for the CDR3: TGTGCCACTGGTCAGGGGACCGAGACCCAGTACTTC. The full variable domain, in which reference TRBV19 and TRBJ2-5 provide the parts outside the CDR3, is DGGITQSPKYLFRKEGQNVTLSCEQNLNHDAMYWYRQDPGQGLRLIYYSQIVNDFQKGDIAEGYSVSREKKESFPLTVTSAQKNPTAFYLCATGQGTETQYFGPGTRLLVL.

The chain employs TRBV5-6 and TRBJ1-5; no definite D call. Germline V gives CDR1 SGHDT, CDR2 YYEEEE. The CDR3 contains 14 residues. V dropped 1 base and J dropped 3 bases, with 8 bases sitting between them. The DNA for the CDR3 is TGTGCCAGCAGCTTGATGGCACACAATCAGCCCCAGCATTTT. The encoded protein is CASSLMAHNQPQHF.

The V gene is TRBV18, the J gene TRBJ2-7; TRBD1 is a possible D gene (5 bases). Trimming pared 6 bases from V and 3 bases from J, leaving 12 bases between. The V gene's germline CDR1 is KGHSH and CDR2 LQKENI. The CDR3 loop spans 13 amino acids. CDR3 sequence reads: CASSQGANYEQYF. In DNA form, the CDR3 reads TGTGCCAGCTCGCAAGGGGCGAACTACGAGCAGTACTTC. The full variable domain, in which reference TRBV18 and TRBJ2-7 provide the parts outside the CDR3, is NAGVMQNPRHLVRRRGQEARLRCSPMKGHSHVYWYRQLPEEGLKFMVYLQKENIIDESGMPKERFSAEFPKEGPSILRIQQVVRGDSAAYFCASSQGANYEQYFGPGTRLTVT.

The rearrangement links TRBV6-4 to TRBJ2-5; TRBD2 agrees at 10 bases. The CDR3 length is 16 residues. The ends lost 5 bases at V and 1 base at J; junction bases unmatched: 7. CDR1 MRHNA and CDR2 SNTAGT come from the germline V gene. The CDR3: CASSISGTSVQETQYF. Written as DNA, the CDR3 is TGTGCCAGCAGTATATCCGGGACTAGCGTCCAAGAGACCCAGTACTTC.

CDR3 coding DNA: TGCAGCGTCGCCTTTGGGGGGGGATACGAGCAGTACTTC. Its translation: CSVAFGGGYEQYF. The rearrangement uses TRBV29-1 and TRBJ2-7, with 7 bases fitting TRBD2. Germline CDR1 and CDR2: SQVTM and ANQGSEA. This CDR3 contains 13 residues. V gave up 6 bases and J gave up 4 bases; unmatched junction bases: 9.

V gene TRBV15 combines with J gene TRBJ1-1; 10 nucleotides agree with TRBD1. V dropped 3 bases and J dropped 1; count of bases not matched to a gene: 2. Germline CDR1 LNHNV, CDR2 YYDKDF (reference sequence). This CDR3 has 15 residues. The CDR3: CATSRGQGKNTEAFF. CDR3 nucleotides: TGTGCCACCAGCAGGGGACAGGGGAAGAACACTGAAGCTTTCTTT. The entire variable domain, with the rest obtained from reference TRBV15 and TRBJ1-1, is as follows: DAMVIQNPRYQVTQFGKPVTLSCSQTLNHNVMYWYQQKSSQAPKLLFHYYDKDFNNEADTPDNFQSRRPNTSFCFLDIRSPGLGDTAMYLCATSRGQGKNTEAFFGQGTRLTVV.

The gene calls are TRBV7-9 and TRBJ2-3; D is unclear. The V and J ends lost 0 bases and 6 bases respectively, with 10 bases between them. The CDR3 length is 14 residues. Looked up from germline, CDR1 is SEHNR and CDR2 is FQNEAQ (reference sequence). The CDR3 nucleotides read TGTGCCAGCAGCTTAGCGCTTTACTCGGATACGCAGTATTTT. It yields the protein CASSLALYSDTQYF. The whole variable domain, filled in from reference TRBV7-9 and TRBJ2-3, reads DTGVSQNPRHKITKRGQNVTFRCDPISEHNRLYWYRQTLGQGPEFLTYFQNEAQLEKSRLLSDRFSAERPKGSFSTLEIQRTEQGDSAMYLCASSLALYSDTQYFGPGTRLTVL.

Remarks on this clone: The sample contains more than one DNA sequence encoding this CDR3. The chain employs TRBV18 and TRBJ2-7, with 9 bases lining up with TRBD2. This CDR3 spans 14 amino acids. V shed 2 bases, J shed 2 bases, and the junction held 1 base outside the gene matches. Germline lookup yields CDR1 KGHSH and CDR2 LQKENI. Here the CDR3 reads CASSPASGTYEQYF. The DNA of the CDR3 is TGTGCCAGCTCACCAGCTAGCGGGACCTACGAGCAGTACTTC.

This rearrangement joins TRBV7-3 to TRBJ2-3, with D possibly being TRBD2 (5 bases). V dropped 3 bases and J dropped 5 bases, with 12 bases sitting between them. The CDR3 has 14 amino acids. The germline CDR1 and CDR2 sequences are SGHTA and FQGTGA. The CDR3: CASSLASQVDTQYF. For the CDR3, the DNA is TGTGCCAGCAGCTTGGCTAGCCAGGTAGATACGCAGTATTTT.

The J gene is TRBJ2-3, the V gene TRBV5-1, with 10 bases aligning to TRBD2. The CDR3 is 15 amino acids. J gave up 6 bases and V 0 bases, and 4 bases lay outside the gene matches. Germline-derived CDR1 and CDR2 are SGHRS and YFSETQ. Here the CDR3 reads CASSLGSSGSDTQYF. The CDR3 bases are TGCGCCAGCAGCTTGGGGTCTAGCGGGAGTGATACGCAGTATTTT.

CDR3 protein: CASSPRTSGSYNEQFF. In nucleotides, the CDR3 is TGCGCCAGCAGCCCCAGGACTAGCGGGTCCTACAATGAGCAGTTCTTC. V and J are TRBV4-1 and TRBJ2-1; 11 nucleotides align to TRBD2. The CDR3 consists of 16 residues. CDR1 MGHRA and CDR2 YSYEKL come from the germline V gene. Unmatched junction bases numbered 3, after V lost 4 bases and J lost 1 base.

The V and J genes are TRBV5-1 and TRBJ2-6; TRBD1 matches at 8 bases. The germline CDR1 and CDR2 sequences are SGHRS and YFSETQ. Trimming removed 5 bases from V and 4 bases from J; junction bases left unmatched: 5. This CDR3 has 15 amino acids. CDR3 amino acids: CASRRTGSGANVLTF. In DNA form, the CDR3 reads TGCGCCAGCAGACGGACAGGGTCCGGGGCCAACGTCCTGACTTTC.

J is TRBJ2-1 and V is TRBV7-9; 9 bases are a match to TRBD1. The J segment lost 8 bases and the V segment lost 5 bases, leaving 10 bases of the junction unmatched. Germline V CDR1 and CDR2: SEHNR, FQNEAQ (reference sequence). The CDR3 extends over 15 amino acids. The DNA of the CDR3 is TGTGCCAGCAGCCATAAGGGACAGGGTAGCGATGAGCAGTTCTTC. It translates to CASSHKGQGSDEQFF.

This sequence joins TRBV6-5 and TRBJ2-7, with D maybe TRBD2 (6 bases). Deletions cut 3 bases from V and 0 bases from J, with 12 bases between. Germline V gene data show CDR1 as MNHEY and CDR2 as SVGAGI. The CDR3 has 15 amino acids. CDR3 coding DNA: TGTGCCAGCAGTTATGGGGACTTCACCTCCTACGAGCAGTACTTC. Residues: CASSYGDFTSYEQYF.